The 10 T cell receptor beta chains below come from one sample, sequenced in a study of blood T cell repertoires in COVID-19. Sequencing was performed with immunoSEQ multiplex PCR; in TCRdb, only in-frame clones are kept and a portion is missing. This sample has 150,000 to 200,000 clones; approximately 88% occur once, and the top ten carry roughly 8.9%. The sample consisted of PBMCs or T cells enriched from blood (not recorded which). The receptor set was obtained from a woman aged 18-29 years who had recovered from COVID-19.

The rearrangement uses TRBV6-5 and TRBJ1-1, with 7 bases lining up with TRBD1. The trim removed 4 bases at V and 4 bases at J, leaving 9 bases unmatched. The germline gives CDR1 MNHEY, CDR2 SVGAGI. The CDR3 has 15 amino acids. The CDR3 reads CASSWMRGLSTEAFF. The CDR3 bases are TGTGCCAGCAGTTGGATGAGGGGGCTTAGCACTGAAGCTTTCTTT.

The chain has TRBV7-8 and TRBJ2-1; 9 nucleotides match TRBD1. Trimming removed 4 bases from V and 6 bases from J; junction bases left unmatched: 7. Germline V gives CDR1 SGHVS, CDR2 FQNEAQ. The CDR3 sequence is 15 residues long. Here the CDR3 DNA reads TGTGCCAGCAGCTCAGACAGGGGGAGGATCAATGAGCAGTTCTTC. As protein: CASSSDRGRINEQFF.

In this sample, this clone turned up a few times. Other nucleotide sequences in the sample specify the same CDR3. This sequence joins TRBV9 and TRBJ2-6; D ambiguous. The V end was cut by 0 bases, the J end by 0 bases, with 4 bases between. The CDR3 length is 15 residues. Germline CDR1 SGDLS, CDR2 YYNGEE. The CDR3 sequence is CASSVDSSGANVLTF. For the CDR3, the DNA is TGTGCCAGCAGCGTAGATAGCTCTGGGGCCAACGTCCTGACTTTC.

This clone was detected once. The chain recombines TRBV7-2 with TRBJ1-3; D remains ambiguous. The CDR3 consists of 16 residues. Trimming stripped 2 bases from V and 0 bases from J, with 11 bases between. CDR1 is SGHTA, CDR2 FQGNSA, per germline. The CDR3 sequence: CASSLTGGNSGNTIYF. In DNA, the CDR3 is TGTGCCAGCAGCTTAACTGGCGGAAACTCTGGAAACACCATATATTTT.

This clone was observed a single time. The CDR3 is CARLRGGAFF. Written as DNA, the CDR3 is TGTGCCCGTCTTAGGGGGGGAGCTTTCTTT. The chain employs TRBV30 and TRBJ1-1; D may be TRBD1 (6 bases). This CDR3 is 10 amino acids long. V was shortened by 8 bases and J by 10 bases, with 14 bases between the two germline ends. CDR1 GTSNPN and CDR2 SVGIG come from the germline V gene (reference sequence).

The genes are TRBV6-1 and TRBJ2-7, with 11 nucleotides matching TRBD2. Germline trimming cut 6 bases from V and 8 bases from J; bases unmatched to any gene: 15. This CDR3 is 16 amino acids long. Per germline, CDR1 MNHNS and CDR2 SASEGT. The chain's CDR3 is CASSESFSGRGSQQYF. As DNA, the CDR3 is TGTGCCAGCAGCGAAAGCTTTAGCGGGAGGGGTTCTCAGCAGTACTTC.

This chain's CDR3 is CASSLSRNEKLFF. CDR3 in DNA: TGTGCCAGCAGTTTATCGCGAAATGAAAAACTGTTTTTT. V gene TRBV27 combines with J gene TRBJ1-4; D gene unclear. V lost 0 bases and J 5 bases, leaving 4 bases between the germline ends. The CDR3 length is 13 residues. Germline V gives CDR1 MNHEY, CDR2 SMNVEV (reference sequence).

V and J are TRBV19 and TRBJ1-2; D unclear. Trimming removed 5 bases at V and 4 bases at J, with 14 bases between. Germline CDR1 and CDR2: LNHDA and SQIVND (reference sequence). This CDR3 region has 14 residues. The CDR3 coding sequence is TGTGCCAGTAGTCCCTCTGGAGGGATCTATGGCTACACCTTC. Its translation is CASSPSGGIYGYTF.

V is TRBV4-1 and J is TRBJ1-3, with TRBD1 identical over 8 bases. Germline V CDR1 and CDR2: MGHRA, YSYEKL. The V segment lost 1 base and the J segment 4 bases; nucleotides outside the gene matches: 3. The length of the CDR3 is 15 residues. In DNA, the CDR3 is TGCGCCAGCAGCCAAGGGCAGGGGGCCGGAAACACCATATATTTT. Protein sequence: CASSQGQGAGNTIYF.

The CDR3 here is CASSWTGAEKLFF. CDR3 sequence (DNA): TGTGCCAGCAGTTGGACAGGGGCTGAAAAACTGTTTTTT. V usage is TRBV12-3 or TRBV12-4 and J usage is TRBJ1-4; 9 positions agree with TRBD1. Losses at the gene ends were 4 bases for V and 7 bases for J; bases not matched to a gene: 1. The CDR3 has 13 amino acids.